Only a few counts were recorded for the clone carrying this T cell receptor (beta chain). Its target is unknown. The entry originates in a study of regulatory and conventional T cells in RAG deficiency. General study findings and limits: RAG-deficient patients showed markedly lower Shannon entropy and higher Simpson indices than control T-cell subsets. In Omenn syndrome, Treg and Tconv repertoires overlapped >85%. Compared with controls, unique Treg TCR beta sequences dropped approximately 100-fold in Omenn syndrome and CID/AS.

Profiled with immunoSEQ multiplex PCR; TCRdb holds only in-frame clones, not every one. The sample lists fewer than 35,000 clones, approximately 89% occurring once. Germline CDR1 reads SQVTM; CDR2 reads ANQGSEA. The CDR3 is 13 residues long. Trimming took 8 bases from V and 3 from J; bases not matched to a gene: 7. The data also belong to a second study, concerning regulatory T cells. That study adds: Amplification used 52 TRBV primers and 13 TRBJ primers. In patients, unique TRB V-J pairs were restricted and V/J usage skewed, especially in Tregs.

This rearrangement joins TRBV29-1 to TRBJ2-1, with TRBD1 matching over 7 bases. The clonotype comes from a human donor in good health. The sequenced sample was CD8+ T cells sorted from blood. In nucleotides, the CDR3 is TGCAGCTTACACCGGGACAGCTACAATGAGCAGTTCTTC. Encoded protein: CSLHRDSYNEQFF.